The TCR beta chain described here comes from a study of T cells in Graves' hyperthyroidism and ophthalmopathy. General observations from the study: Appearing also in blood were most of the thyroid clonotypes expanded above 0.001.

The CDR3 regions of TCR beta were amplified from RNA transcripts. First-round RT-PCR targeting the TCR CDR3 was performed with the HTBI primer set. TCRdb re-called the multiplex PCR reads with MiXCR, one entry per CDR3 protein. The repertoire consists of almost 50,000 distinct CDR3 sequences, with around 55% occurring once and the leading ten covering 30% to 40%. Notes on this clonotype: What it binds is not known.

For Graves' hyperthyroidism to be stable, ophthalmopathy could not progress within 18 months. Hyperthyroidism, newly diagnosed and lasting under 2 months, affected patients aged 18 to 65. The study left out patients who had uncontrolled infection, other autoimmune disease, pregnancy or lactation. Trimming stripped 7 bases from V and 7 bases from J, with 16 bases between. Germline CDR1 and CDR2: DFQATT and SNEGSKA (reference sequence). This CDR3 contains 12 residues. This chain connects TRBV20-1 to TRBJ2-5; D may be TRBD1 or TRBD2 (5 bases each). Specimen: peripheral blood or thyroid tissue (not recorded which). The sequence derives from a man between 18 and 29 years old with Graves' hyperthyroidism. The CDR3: CSVWGTGGTQYF. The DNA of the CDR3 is TGCAGTGTGTGGGGGACCGGTGGGACCCAGTACTTC.